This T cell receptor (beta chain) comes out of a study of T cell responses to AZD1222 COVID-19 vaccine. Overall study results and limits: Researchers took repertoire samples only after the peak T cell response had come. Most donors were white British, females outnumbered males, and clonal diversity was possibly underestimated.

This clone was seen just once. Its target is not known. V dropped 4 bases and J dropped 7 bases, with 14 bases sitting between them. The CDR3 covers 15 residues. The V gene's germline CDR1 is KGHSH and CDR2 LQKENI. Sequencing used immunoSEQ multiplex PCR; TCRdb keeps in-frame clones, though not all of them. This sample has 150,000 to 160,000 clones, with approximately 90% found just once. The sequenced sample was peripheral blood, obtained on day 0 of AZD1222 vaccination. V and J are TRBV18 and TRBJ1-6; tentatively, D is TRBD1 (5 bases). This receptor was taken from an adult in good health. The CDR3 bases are TGTGCCAGCTCACAACCGGGGCCCCAGAATTCACCCCTCCACTTT. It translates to CASSQPGPQNSPLHF.